The clone carrying this TCR beta chain was seen many times. This record belongs to a study of Graves' ophthalmopathy and Graves' hyperthyroidism. Trimming removed 6 bases from V and 4 bases from J, with 18 bases in between. The CDR3 runs 14 residues. Germline-derived CDR1 and CDR2 are DFQATT and SNEGSKA (reference sequence). Physicians reached a diagnosis by relying on clinical symptoms, serum thyroxine, TRAb, thyroid ultrasound and orbital computed tomography. As the template, RNA transcripts were used to amplify TCR beta CDR3 regions. Second-round multiplex PCR came after a first-round RT-PCR that employed HTBI primers. TCRdb redid the calling of the multiplex PCR reads with MiXCR, one entry per CDR3 protein. The sample shows fewer than 20,000 distinct CDR3 sequences, 46% of them seen only once.

The clonotype originates from a woman in her thirties or forties with stable Graves' hyperthyroidism. The rearrangement uses TRBV20-1 and TRBJ1-1; weak D call: TRBD1 (6 bases). Sequencing was performed on peripheral blood. CDR3 DNA: TGCAGTGCGCCACTCCTAGGGGGAGGCACTGAAGCTTTCTTT. Translated, it gives CSAPLLGGGTEAFF.